This TCR beta chain derives from a study of blood T cell repertoires in COVID-19. Study as a whole: COVID-19 samples collected from the United States, Italy and Spain covered acute and convalescent phases.

Deletions cut 2 bases from V and 2 bases from J, with 7 bases between. The CDR3 loop spans 15 amino acids. From germline, CDR1 is MDHEN and CDR2 SYDVKM. As processed by the authors: Quantification of nucleated cells was approximated via reference gene primer amplification. The method was immunoSEQ multiplex PCR; TCRdb's version includes in-frame clones alone and lacks a portion of them. The V and J calls and clone size come from that table; D and trimming were worked out from the DNA. The sample shows hundreds of thousands of clones, about 89% of them seen only once. This chain joins TRBV28 and TRBJ2-6, with D hard to call. The receptor was isolated from a woman in her twenties or thirties with acute or convalescent COVID-19. Specimen: peripheral blood. CDR3 amino acids: CASSLRDAGANVLTF. For the CDR3, the DNA is TGTGCCAGCAGTTTAAGAGATGCTGGGGCCAACGTCCTGACTTTC.